This T cell receptor beta chain was captured by sequencing in a study of PD-1 blockade in classical Hodgkin lymphoma. This clone has just a few counts. Sequencing used immunoSEQ multiplex PCR; TCRdb keeps in-frame clones, though not all of them. The sample has tens of thousands of clones; just over 90% are singletons. Time point described: cycle 4 day 1 (C4D1), after less than seven weeks of nivolumab. Brentuximab vedotin exposure varied among the patients, all of whom had relapsed after autologous stem cell transplantation. The sequences come from peripheral blood mononuclear cells (PBMCs), collected before the fourth cycle of nivolumab. The clonotype comes from a human donor with classical Hodgkin lymphoma.

This CDR3 reads CASSYSREQPQHF. CDR3 coding DNA: TGTGCCAGCAGTTACTCCAGAGAACAGCCCCAGCATTTT. J is TRBJ1-5 and V is TRBV6-5; no reliable D call. CDR1 and CDR2 from the germline V gene are MNHEY and SVGAGI. Deletions cut 0 bases from V and 7 bases from J, with 7 bases between. The CDR3 sequence is 13 residues long.